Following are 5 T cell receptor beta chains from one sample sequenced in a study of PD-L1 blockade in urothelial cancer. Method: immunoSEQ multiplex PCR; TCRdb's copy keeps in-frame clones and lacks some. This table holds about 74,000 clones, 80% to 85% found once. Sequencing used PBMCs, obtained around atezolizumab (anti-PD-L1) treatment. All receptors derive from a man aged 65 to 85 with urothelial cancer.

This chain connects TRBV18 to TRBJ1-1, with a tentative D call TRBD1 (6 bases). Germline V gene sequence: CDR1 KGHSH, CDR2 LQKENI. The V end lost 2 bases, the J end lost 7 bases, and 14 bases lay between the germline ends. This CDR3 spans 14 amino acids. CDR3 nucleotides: TGTGCCAGCTCACCAGTCGGGGGGCGAGGTGAAGCTTTCTTT. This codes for CASSPVGGRGEAFF.

The CDR3 DNA reads TGTGCCAGCAGGCCGACAGGGGACAAAAACATTCAGTACTTC. Residues: CASRPTGDKNIQYF. The chain is built from TRBV6-6 and TRBJ2-4; 8 bases fit TRBD1. CDR1 is MNHNY, CDR2 SVGAGI, per germline (reference sequence). CDR3 length: 14 residues. The junction had 4 bases not matched to a gene; V was cut back by 6 bases and J by 3 bases.

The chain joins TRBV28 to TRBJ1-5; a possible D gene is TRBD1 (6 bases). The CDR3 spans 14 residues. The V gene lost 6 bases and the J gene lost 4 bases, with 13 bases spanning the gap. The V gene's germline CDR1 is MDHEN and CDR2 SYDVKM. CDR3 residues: CASRSGVPNQPQHF. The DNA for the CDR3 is TGTGCCAGCAGGTCAGGGGTTCCGAATCAGCCCCAGCATTTT.

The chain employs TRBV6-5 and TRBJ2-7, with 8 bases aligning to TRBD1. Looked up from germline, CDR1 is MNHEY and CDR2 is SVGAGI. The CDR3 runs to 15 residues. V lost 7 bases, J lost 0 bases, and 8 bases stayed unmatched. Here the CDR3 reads CASNPGGPGSYEQYF. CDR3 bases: TGTGCCAGCAACCCAGGGGGCCCAGGCTCCTACGAGCAGTACTTC.

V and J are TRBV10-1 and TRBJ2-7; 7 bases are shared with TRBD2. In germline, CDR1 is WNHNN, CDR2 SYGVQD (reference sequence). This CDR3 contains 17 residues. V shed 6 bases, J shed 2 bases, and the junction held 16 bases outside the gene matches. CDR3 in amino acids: CASRGSGDPPKAYEQYF. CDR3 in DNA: TGCGCCAGCAGGGGGAGCGGGGACCCGCCTAAGGCCTACGAGCAGTACTTC.